A selection of T cell receptor beta chains follows, all from one sample in a study of T cell responses to AZD1222 COVID-19 vaccine. Sequenced by immunoSEQ multiplex PCR; TCRdb stores in-frame clones only, minus some. Here the sample spans some 83,000 clones, about 84% being singletons. The input for sequencing was peripheral blood, taken on day 0 of AZD1222 vaccination. Receptors were obtained from an adult in good health. Each CDR3 is given with its conserved first and last residue. D genes are given only for firm matches. Clone size is given for some rows only: seen once, a few or many times, or a class if the clone is expanded.

D gene	V gene	J gene	clone size	CDR3 protein
-	TRBV6-5	TRBJ1-4	-	CASSYRTPGGSEKLFF
-	TRBV27	TRBJ2-3	-	CASTSGGGRETDTQYF
TRBD1	TRBV6-4	TRBJ2-3	-	CASSDSFQGGTDTQYF
-	TRBV5-1	TRBJ2-1	few	CASSLRGLLYNEQFF
-	TRBV5-8	TRBJ1-5	-	CASSSPLDRNQPQHF
-	TRBV5-6	TRBJ1-2	-	CASSSPGRSIYGYTF
-	TRBV2	TRBJ2-7	-	CASSESSDGTYEQYF
-	TRBV13	TRBJ1-2	-	CASSLNPGRGAIGYTF
TRBD2	TRBV6-5	TRBJ2-7	-	CASSSQAGGTYEQYF
-	TRBV3-1/TRBV3-2	TRBJ1-3	-	CASSHFVAGNTIYF
-	TRBV4-3	TRBJ2-3	-	CASSRTAVEDTQYF
-	TRBV11-2	TRBJ2-2	-	CASSGGAGELFF
-	TRBV7-9	TRBJ1-3	-	CASSSYRSSGNTIYF
-	TRBV12-3/TRBV12-4	TRBJ2-5	-	CASSFPPQETQYF
-	TRBV7-9	TRBJ1-1	once	CASSLTVMATEAFF
TRBD2	TRBV10-3	TRBJ2-5	-	CATGTSGGRVSQETQYF
-	TRBV7-9	TRBJ2-1	-	CASSPTRSSYNEQFF
TRBD1	TRBV10-1	TRBJ1-1	-	CASTLTGAEAFF
-	TRBV18	TRBJ2-7	-	CASSPRGVRGSTYEQYF
-	TRBV27	TRBJ2-2	-	CASSFQFRPTNTGELFF
-	TRBV4-3	TRBJ1-1	once	CASSQDFSGTTEAFF
-	TRBV4-2	TRBJ1-6	-	CASSQDGQARPNSPLHF